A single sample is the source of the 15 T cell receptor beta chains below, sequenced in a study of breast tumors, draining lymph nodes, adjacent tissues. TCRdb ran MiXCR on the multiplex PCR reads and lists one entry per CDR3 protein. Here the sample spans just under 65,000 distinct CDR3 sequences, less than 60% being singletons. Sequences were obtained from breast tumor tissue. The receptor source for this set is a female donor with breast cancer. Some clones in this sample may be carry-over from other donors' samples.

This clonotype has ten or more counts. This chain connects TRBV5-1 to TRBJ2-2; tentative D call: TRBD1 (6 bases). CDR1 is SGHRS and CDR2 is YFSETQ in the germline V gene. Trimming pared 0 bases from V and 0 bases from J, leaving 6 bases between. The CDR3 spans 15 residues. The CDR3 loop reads CASSLDRANTGELFF. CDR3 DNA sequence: TGCGCCAGCAGCTTGGACAGGGCGAACACCGGGGAGCTGTTTTTT.

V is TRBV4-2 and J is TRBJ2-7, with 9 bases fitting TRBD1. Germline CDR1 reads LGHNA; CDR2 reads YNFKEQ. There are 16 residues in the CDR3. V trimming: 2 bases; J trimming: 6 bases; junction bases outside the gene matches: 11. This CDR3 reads CASSQLPGQGPLEQYF. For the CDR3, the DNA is TGTGCCAGCAGCCAACTCCCGGGACAGGGCCCTCTCGAGCAGTACTTC.

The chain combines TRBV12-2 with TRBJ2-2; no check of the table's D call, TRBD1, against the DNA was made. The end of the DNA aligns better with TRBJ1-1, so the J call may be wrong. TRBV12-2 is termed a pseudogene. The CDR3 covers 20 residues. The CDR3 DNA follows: TGTGCAAGTCGCCGAGCCGACACGACGACAGGGGGGTACCCCGGTACTGAAGCTTTCTTT. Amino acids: CASRRADTTTGGYPGTEAFF.

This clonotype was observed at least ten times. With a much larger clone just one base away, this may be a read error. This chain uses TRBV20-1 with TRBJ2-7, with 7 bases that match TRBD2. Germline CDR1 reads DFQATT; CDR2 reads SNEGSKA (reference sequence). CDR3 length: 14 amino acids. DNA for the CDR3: TGCAGTGTCACGGGGAGGGACCTTTCCTCCGAGCAGTACTTC. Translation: CSVTGRDLSSEQYF.

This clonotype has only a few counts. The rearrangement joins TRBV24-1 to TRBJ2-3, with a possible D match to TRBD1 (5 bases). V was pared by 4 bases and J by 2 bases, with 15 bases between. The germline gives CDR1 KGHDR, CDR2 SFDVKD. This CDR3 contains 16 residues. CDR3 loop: CATSDPGAGHTDTQYF. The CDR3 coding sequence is TGTGCCACCAGTGACCCTGGGGCAGGACACACAGATACGCAGTATTTT.

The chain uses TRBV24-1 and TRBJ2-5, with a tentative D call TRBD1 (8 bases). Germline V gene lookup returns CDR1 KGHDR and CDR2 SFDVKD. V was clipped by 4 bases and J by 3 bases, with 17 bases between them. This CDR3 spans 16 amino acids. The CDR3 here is CATSEPTGGAEETQYF. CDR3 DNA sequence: TGTGCCACCAGTGAGCCCACAGGGGGGGCGGAAGAGACCCAGTACTTC.

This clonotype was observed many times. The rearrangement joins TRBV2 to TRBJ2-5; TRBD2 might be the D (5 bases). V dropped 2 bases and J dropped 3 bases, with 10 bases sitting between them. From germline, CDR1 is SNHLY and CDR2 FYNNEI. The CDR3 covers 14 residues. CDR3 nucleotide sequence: TGTGCCAGCAGTGAATATCGGGGAAAAGAGACCCAGTACTTC. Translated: CASSEYRGKETQYF.

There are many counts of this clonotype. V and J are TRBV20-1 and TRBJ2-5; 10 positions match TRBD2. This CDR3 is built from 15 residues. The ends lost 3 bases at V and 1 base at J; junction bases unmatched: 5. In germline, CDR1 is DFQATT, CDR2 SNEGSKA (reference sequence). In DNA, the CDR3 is TGCAGTGCTAGGATCCTAGCGGGGGTCCAAGAGACCCAGTACTTC. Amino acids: CSARILAGVQETQYF.

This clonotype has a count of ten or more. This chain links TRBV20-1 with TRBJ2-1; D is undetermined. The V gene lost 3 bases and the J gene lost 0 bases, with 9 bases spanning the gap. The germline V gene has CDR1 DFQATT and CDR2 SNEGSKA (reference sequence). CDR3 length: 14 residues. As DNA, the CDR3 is TGCAGTGCTAGGACTTATAGCTCCTACAATGAGCAGTTCTTC. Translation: CSARTYSSYNEQFF.

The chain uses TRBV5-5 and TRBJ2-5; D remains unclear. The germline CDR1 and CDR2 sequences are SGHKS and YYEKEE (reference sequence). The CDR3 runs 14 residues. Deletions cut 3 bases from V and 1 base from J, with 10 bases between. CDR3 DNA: TGTGCCAGCAGCTCCCACAAGGGCCAAGAGACCCAGTACTTC. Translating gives CASSSHKGQETQYF.

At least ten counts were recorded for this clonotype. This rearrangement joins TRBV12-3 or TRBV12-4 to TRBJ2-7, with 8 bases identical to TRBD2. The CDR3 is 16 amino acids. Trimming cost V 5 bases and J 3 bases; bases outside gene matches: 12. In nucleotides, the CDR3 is TGTGCCAGCAGTCACACCTACGGGGGGGCCCTCTACGAGCAGTACTTC. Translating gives CASSHTYGGALYEQYF.

CDR3 residues: CASIATAYNSPLHF. The CDR3 coding sequence is TGTGCCAGCATTGCGACAGCGTATAATTCACCCCTCCACTTT. This chain joins TRBV2 and TRBJ1-6; D is perhaps TRBD1 (5 bases). The CDR3 runs to 14 residues. CDR1 is SNHLY and CDR2 is FYNNEI in the germline V gene. V lost 7 bases and J 4 bases, leaving 11 bases between the germline ends.

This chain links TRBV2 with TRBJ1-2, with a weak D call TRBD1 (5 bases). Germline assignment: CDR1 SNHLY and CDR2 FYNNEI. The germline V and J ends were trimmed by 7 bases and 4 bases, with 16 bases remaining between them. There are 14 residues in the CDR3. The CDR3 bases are TGTGCCAGCAATCCTACATGGGGCTTCTATGGCTACACCTTC. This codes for CASNPTWGFYGYTF.

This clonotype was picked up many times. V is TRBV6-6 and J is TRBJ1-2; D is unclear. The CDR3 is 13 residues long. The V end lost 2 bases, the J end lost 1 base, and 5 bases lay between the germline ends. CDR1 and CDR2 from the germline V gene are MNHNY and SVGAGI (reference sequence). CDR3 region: CASSYRNNYGYTF. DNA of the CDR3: TGTGCCAGCAGTTACAGGAATAACTATGGCTACACCTTC.

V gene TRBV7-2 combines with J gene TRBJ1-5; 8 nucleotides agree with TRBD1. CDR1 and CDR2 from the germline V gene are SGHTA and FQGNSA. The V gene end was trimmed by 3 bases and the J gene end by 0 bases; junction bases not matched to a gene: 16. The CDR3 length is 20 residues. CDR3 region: CASSLGGAGGLGVSNQPQHF. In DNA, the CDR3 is TGTGCCAGCAGCTTGGGTGGAGCAGGGGGCCTGGGAGTTAGCAATCAGCCCCAGCATTTT.